This TCR beta chain was captured by sequencing in a study of blood T cell repertoires in COVID-19. Whole-study context: Spain, Italy and the United States supplied samples that represented acute and convalescent COVID-19. PBMCs, B-cell-depleted T cells, or T cells provided the cDNA or gDNA that made up the material.

The germline V gene has CDR1 SGDLS and CDR2 YYNGEE. This CDR3 contains 15 residues. Trimming removed 4 bases from V and 8 bases from J, with 21 bases in between. In the original analysis: Quantification of nucleated cells was approximated via reference gene primer amplification. The data were produced by immunoSEQ multiplex PCR, yet TCRdb's version contains in-frame clones alone and is incomplete. The V and J calls and the clone size are those of that table, but D and trimming were determined from the DNA. The table includes approximately 82,000 clones, around 89% detected once. The table lists this clone with a count of one.

Input material: peripheral blood. The chain couples TRBV9 to TRBJ1-2; D not resolved. The sequence was obtained from an older man with active or convalescent COVID-19. In DNA, the CDR3 is TGTGCCAGCAGCCCAGACACAACTCCTCTTGAGGGCTACACCTTC. Its protein is CASSPDTTPLEGYTF.